These 28 T cell receptor beta chains originate from one sample sequenced in a study of PD-L1 blockade in urothelial cancer. Time point given: pretreatment peripheral blood. Data came from immunoSEQ multiplex PCR; TCRdb stores just in-frame clones and leaves some out. The table lists tens of thousands of clones, roughly four fifths of them singletons. This specimen was PBMCs, taken around atezolizumab (anti-PD-L1) treatment. Receptor source: a man between 65 and 85 years old with urothelial cancer.

This chain connects TRBV4-3 to TRBJ2-4; TRBD2 matches at 10 bases. Trimming cost V 4 bases and J 0 bases; bases outside gene matches: 15. The CDR3 loop spans 20 amino acids. Germline CDR1 is LGHNA and CDR2 is YSLEER. The CDR3 DNA sequence: TGCGCCAGCAGCCGAGATATAGCGGGAGGAACCTCTCTAGCCAAAAACATTCAGTACTTC. Amino acids: CASSRDIAGGTSLAKNIQYF.

The chain carries TRBV11-3 and TRBJ2-3, with D possibly being TRBD2 (5 bases). V was cut by 3 bases and J by 2 bases, with 18 bases left in between. There are 17 residues in the CDR3. Germline-derived CDR1 and CDR2 are SGHNT and YENEEA. The CDR3 spells CASSFQRATRATDTQYF. CDR3 nucleotide sequence: TGTGCCAGCAGCTTTCAAAGGGCTACTAGGGCCACAGATACGCAGTATTTT.

This clone was recorded only once. This sequence joins TRBV7-2 and TRBJ1-2, with a possible D match to TRBD1 (5 bases). Looked up from germline, CDR1 is SGHTA and CDR2 is FQGNSA. V was cut by 5 bases and J by 10 bases, with 20 bases left in between. The CDR3 extends over 14 amino acids. CDR3 DNA: TGTGCCAGCAGCGCAACCCGGGCCCTAGGGGACTACACCTTC. Its translation is CASSATRALGDYTF.

The gene calls are TRBV10-3 and TRBJ2-7; 12 bases map to TRBD1. CDR1 ENHRY and CDR2 SYGVKD come from the germline V gene. Unmatched junction bases numbered 5, after V lost 6 bases and J lost 2 bases. The length of the CDR3 is 15 residues. The CDR3 here is CAIRAGTGGTYEQYF. As DNA, the CDR3 is TGTGCCATCAGGGCCGGGACAGGGGGCACCTACGAGCAGTACTTC.

The V gene is TRBV9, the J gene TRBJ2-5; D is unresolved. Germline V CDR1 and CDR2: SGDLS, YYNGEE. Trimming took 0 bases from V and 7 from J, leaving 13 bases between them. CDR3 length equals 14 residues. This CDR3 reads CASSVGRGVGTQYF. The CDR3 DNA reads TGTGCCAGCAGCGTAGGACGCGGAGTGGGGACCCAGTACTTC.

The rearrangement joins TRBV5-1 to TRBJ2-7, with TRBD1 matching 9 bases. The CDR3 totals 15 residues. J lost 2 bases, V lost 5 bases, and 8 bases had no gene match. CDR1 and CDR2 from the germline V gene are SGHRS and YFSETQ. The CDR3 sequence: CASSYSWDRAYEQYF. CDR3 nucleotide sequence: TGCGCCAGCAGTTACTCCTGGGACAGGGCCTACGAGCAGTACTTC.

J is TRBJ1-4 and V is TRBV7-2; D unclear. Trimming shortened V by 6 bases and J by 8 bases, and 22 bases separated the two germline ends. The germline CDR1 and CDR2 sequences are SGHTA and FQGNSA. The CDR3 consists of 16 residues. The CDR3 sequence is CASSPSGVGLREKLFF. In nucleotides, the CDR3 is TGTGCCAGCAGTCCATCCGGGGTGGGGTTACGGGAAAAACTGTTTTTT.

The chain employs TRBV5-6 and TRBJ1-1; D possibly corresponds to TRBD1 (6 bases). Between the trimmed V and J ends, which lost 2 bases and 1 base, there was a span of 9 bases. Looked up from germline, CDR1 is SGHDT and CDR2 is YYEEEE. This CDR3 is 14 amino acids long. The CDR3, as DNA: TGTGCCAGCAGCTTTCTGGGGGCGAACACTGAAGCTTTCTTT. Translating gives CASSFLGANTEAFF.

This clone appeared a few times. The genes are TRBV19 and TRBJ1-1, with no clear D. The CDR3 length is 14 residues. V was shortened by 2 bases and J by 2 bases, with 9 bases between the two germline ends. Germline-derived CDR1 and CDR2 are LNHDA and SQIVND (reference sequence). This CDR3 reads CASSIYAANTEAFF. DNA of the CDR3: TGTGCCAGTAGTATATATGCGGCTAACACTGAAGCTTTCTTT.

V usage is TRBV19 and J usage is TRBJ1-4, with 10 bases aligning to TRBD1. J gave up 7 bases and V 10 bases, and 9 bases lay outside the gene matches. The CDR3 has 14 amino acids. The germline gives CDR1 LNHDA, CDR2 SQIVND (reference sequence). The CDR3 here is CATGQGDSGEKLFF. The CDR3 coding sequence is TGTGCCACCGGACAGGGGGATTCGGGTGAAAAACTGTTTTTT.

As regards this clone: Other DNA sequences from this sample encode an identical CDR3 as well. This chain links TRBV4-3 with TRBJ1-5; D may be TRBD1 (6 bases). V dropped 0 bases and J dropped 1 base, with 7 bases sitting between them. The germline CDR1 and CDR2 sequences are LGHNA and YSLEER. The CDR3 runs 15 residues. The CDR3 nucleotides are TGCGCCAGCAGCCAAGACAGGGGAAGCAATCAGCCCCAGCATTTT. Translating it yields CASSQDRGSNQPQHF.

The chain is built from TRBV5-1 and TRBJ1-1, with D unclear. Trimming took 0 bases from V and 0 from J, leaving 9 bases between them. Germline V CDR1 and CDR2: SGHRS, YFSETQ. The CDR3 totals 15 residues. CDR3 DNA: TGCGCCAGCAGCTTGGCCGGCGGATTGAACACTGAAGCTTTCTTT. This sequence encodes CASSLAGGLNTEAFF.

The V and J genes are TRBV6-6 and TRBJ2-1; 8 nucleotides line up with TRBD2. The CDR3 is 13 residues long. J gave up 4 bases and V 8 bases, and 4 bases lay outside the gene matches. The germline CDR1 and CDR2 sequences are MNHNY and SVGAGI (reference sequence). CDR3 region: CASRKRGYNEQFF. CDR3 DNA: TGTGCCAGCCGCAAGCGGGGGTACAATGAGCAGTTCTTC.

This clone has a single count. The chain links TRBV7-2 to TRBJ2-5; TRBD1 aligns across 12 bases. Per the germline V gene, CDR1 is SGHTA and CDR2 is FQGNSA. The CDR3 is made up of 15 amino acids. J gave up 4 bases and V 7 bases, and 7 bases lay outside the gene matches. The CDR3 sequence: CASTQGQGALETQYF. CDR3 coding DNA: TGTGCCAGCACTCAGGGACAGGGGGCTTTAGAGACCCAGTACTTC.

This sequence joins TRBV25-1 and TRBJ2-2, with 10 bases identical to TRBD2. Germline V gives CDR1 MGHDK, CDR2 SYGVNS. This CDR3 contains 15 residues. V was pared by 6 bases and J by 6 bases, with 7 bases of the junction left unmatched. CDR3 in amino acids: CASSAVAGGPGELFF. The CDR3 coding sequence is TGTGCCAGCAGCGCCGTAGCGGGAGGACCCGGGGAGCTGTTTTTT.

V usage is TRBV29-1 and J usage is TRBJ2-1, with a tentative D call TRBD1 (6 bases). The CDR3 has 13 amino acids. V lost 3 bases and J 4 bases, leaving 10 bases between the germline ends. CDR1 and CDR2 (germline): SQVTM, ANQGSEA. CDR3 loop: CSVEGARYNEQFF. The CDR3 coding sequence is TGCAGCGTTGAGGGGGCGCGGTACAATGAGCAGTTCTTC.

The chain couples TRBV6-1 to TRBJ2-1; 8 nucleotides line up with TRBD2. J lost 7 bases, V lost 4 bases, and 3 bases had no gene match. This CDR3 has 13 amino acids. Germline CDR1 is MNHNS and CDR2 is SASEGT. The CDR3, as DNA: TGTGCCAGCAGTGGAGCGGGAGTAAATGAGCAGTTCTTC. Its translation: CASSGAGVNEQFF.

The chain has TRBV19 and TRBJ2-3; TRBD2 is a possible D gene (5 bases). Trimming removed 5 bases from V and 4 bases from J, with 16 bases in between. Germline V gene lookup returns CDR1 LNHDA and CDR2 SQIVND (reference sequence). The CDR3 totals 15 residues. CDR3: CASSPSGEGSDTQYF. The DNA of the CDR3 is TGTGCCAGTAGTCCCTCCGGGGAAGGGTCAGATACGCAGTATTTT.

The V gene is TRBV11-3, the J gene TRBJ1-4, with a tentative D call TRBD1 (5 bases). The CDR3 contains 15 residues. CDR1 is SGHNT and CDR2 is YENEEA in the germline V gene. Trimming shortened V by 2 bases and J by 8 bases, and 15 bases separated the two germline ends. The chain's CDR3 is CASSLLRGPGEKLFF. The DNA of the CDR3 is TGTGCCAGCAGCTTATTAAGGGGTCCAGGAGAAAAACTGTTTTTT.

V usage is TRBV7-6 and J usage is TRBJ2-2, with 7 bases identical to TRBD1. The V and J ends lost 5 bases and 10 bases, in that order; junction bases with no gene match: 4. CDR1 SGHVS and CDR2 FNYEAQ come from the germline V gene. The CDR3 contains 12 residues. The CDR3 loop is CASSHTGEELFF. The CDR3 nucleotides are TGTGCCAGCAGCCATACAGGGGAGGAGCTGTTTTTT.

This CDR3 is CASSESAAIRRYNEQFF. The CDR3 DNA is TGTGCCAGCAGTGAATCGGCGGCCATCAGGAGGTACAATGAGCAGTTCTTC. The chain recombines TRBV25-1 with TRBJ2-1, with D tentatively TRBD2 (5 bases). This CDR3 has 17 amino acids. V lost 1 base to trimming and J lost 4 bases, with 17 bases between them. Per germline, CDR1 MGHDK and CDR2 SYGVNS.

The rearrangement links TRBV15 to TRBJ1-1; 8 bases fit TRBD1. The V segment lost 2 bases and the J segment 1 base; nucleotides outside the gene matches: 3. This CDR3 is 15 amino acids long. Germline V gene data show CDR1 as LNHNV and CDR2 as YYDKDF (reference sequence). CDR3 amino acids: CATSRPGGENTEAFF. CDR3 in DNA: TGTGCCACCAGCAGACCAGGGGGCGAGAACACTGAAGCTTTCTTT.

A single count supports this clone. This sequence joins TRBV10-3 and TRBJ2-7, with 11 nucleotides matching TRBD1. The CDR3 contains 13 residues. V gave up 4 bases and J gave up 6 bases; unmatched junction bases: 2. From germline, CDR1 is ENHRY and CDR2 SYGVKD. CDR3 DNA: TGTGCCATCAGTGGGGGACAGGGGGGCGAGCAGTACTTC. Translation gives CAISGGQGGEQYF.

This clone showed up just a few times. In DNA form, the CDR3 reads TGTGCCAGCAGCGTGGAAAAGGCAGGGGGCGCCTTTAATGAAAAACTGTTTTTT. Its translation: CASSVEKAGGAFNEKLFF. J is TRBJ1-4 and V is TRBV5-4, with TRBD1 matching over 8 bases. The CDR3 spans 18 residues. Germline V gene lookup returns CDR1 SGHNT and CDR2 YYREEE (reference sequence). V lost 4 bases and J lost 4; bases outside the gene matches: 15.

The chain is built from TRBV10-3 and TRBJ2-5; D perhaps matches TRBD2 (5 bases). V lost 0 bases, J lost 5 bases, and 10 bases lay in between. The germline gives CDR1 ENHRY, CDR2 SYGVKD. This CDR3 has 14 amino acids. The CDR3 sequence is CAISESLRAETQYF. In nucleotides, the CDR3 is TGTGCCATCAGTGAGTCGTTGAGGGCGGAGACCCAGTACTTC.

This chain links TRBV5-5 with TRBJ2-7; D gene unclear. Per the germline V gene, CDR1 is SGHKS and CDR2 is YYEKEE (reference sequence). V was clipped by 0 bases and J by 2 bases, with 9 bases between them. The CDR3 is made up of 14 amino acids. CDR3 sequence (DNA): TGTGCCAGCAGCTTGGAGTGGCAAACCTACGAGCAGTACTTC. Protein sequence: CASSLEWQTYEQYF.

This clone has at least ten counts. At one end, the junction sequence differs from germline, possibly due to a read error. The CDR3 coding sequence is TGTGCTAGCAGCTTAGACTTTCAAGAGACCCAGTACTTC. It yields the protein CASSLDFQETQYF. The chain is built from TRBV7-7 and TRBJ2-5; D is ambiguous. The germline V gene has CDR1 SSHAT and CDR2 FNYEAQ (reference sequence). CDR3 length equals 13 residues.

J is TRBJ2-3 and V is TRBV7-2, with D possibly being TRBD2 (5 bases). There are 14 residues in the CDR3. V was cut by 4 bases and J by 6 bases, with 14 bases left in between. Per the germline V gene, CDR1 is SGHTA and CDR2 is FQGNSA. The CDR3 DNA is TGTGCCAGCAGCTCATCGTATGTAGCGGATACGCAGTATTTT. It encodes CASSSSYVADTQYF.